This TCR beta chain is drawn from a study of shared clonotypes between healthy human individuals. Sequencing was performed with immunoSEQ multiplex PCR; in TCRdb, only in-frame clones are kept and a portion is missing. The repertoire holds millions of clones, roughly 91% seen once, with around 1.7% in the top ten. Terminally differentiated effector memory CD45RA+ cells were excluded from the naive CD8 cells, which were CD45RO-negative and positively selected for CCR7. Sequenced sample: naive CD8+ T cells from PBMCs. The sequence was collected from a man between 18 and 35 years old in good health. Some clones in this sample may be carry-over from other donors' samples.

The CDR3 sequence: CASSAGGGIQETQYF. CDR3 DNA: TGTGCCAGCAGCGCGGGTGGGGGCATCCAAGAGACCCAGTACTTC. The chain links TRBV9 to TRBJ2-5; possibly TRBD1 for D (6 bases). The V gene lost 3 bases and the J gene lost 1 base, with 13 bases spanning the gap. CDR1 SGDLS and CDR2 YYNGEE come from the germline V gene. The CDR3 runs to 15 residues.